This T cell receptor beta chain was sequenced for a study of blood T cell repertoires in COVID-19. On the study more broadly: Material from acute and convalescent COVID-19 was sourced from the United States, Italy and Spain. T cells, B-cell-depleted T cells, or PBMCs supplied cDNA or gDNA.

In Seattle, patients joined the study during active infection and were tracked longitudinally. The CDR3 loop spans 17 amino acids. In germline, CDR1 is MDHEN, CDR2 SYDVKM. Trimming took 7 bases from V and 8 from J, leaving 26 bases between them. Assay used: immunoSEQ multiplex PCR; TCRdb lists only in-frame clones, some missing. The repertoire holds 170,000 or so clones, roughly four fifths seen once, with under 10% in the top ten. This clonotype was sampled from a woman in her 70s with COVID-19, enrolled during active disease. The specimen was peripheral blood. This chain links TRBV28 with TRBJ1-4, with D maybe TRBD1 (6 bases). In DNA, the CDR3 is TGTGCCAGCACCAAAGGGGGAGGGGACACCTCGTGGGAAAAACTGTTTTTT. This sequence encodes CASTKGGGDTSWEKLFF.